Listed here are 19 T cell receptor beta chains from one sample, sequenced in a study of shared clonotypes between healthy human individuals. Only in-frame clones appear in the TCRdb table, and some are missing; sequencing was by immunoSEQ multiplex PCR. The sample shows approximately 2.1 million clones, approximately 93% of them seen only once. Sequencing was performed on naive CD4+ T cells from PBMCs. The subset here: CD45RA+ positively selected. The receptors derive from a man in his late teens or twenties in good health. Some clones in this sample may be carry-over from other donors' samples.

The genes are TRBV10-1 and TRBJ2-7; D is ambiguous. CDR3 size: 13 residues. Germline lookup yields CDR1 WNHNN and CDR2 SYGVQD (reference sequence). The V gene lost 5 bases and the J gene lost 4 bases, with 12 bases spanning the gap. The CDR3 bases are TGCGCCAGCAGTCGGTTAGCTGGGTACGAGCAGTACTTC. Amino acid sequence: CASSRLAGYEQYF.

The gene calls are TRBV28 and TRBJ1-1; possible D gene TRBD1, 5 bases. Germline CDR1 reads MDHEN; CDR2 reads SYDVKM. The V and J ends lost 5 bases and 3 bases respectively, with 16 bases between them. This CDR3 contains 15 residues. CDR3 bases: TGTGCCAGCAGTCCGGGACTCCAGATTTACACTGAAGCTTTCTTT. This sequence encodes CASSPGLQIYTEAFF.

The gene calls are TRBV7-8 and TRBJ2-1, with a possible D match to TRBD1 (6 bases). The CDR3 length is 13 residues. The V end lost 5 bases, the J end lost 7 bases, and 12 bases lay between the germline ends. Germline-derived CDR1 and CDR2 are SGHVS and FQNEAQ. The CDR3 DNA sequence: TGTGCCAGCAGCACACACAGGGAAAATGAGCAGTTCTTC. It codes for CASSTHRENEQFF.

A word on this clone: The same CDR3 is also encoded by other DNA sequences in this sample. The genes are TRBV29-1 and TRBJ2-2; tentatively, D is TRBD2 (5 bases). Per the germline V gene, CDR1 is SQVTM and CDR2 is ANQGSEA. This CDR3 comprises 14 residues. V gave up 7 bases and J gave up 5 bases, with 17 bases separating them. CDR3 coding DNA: TGCAGCGGGCAGACCACTGGAGGAACCGGGGAGCTGTTTTTT. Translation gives CSGQTTGGTGELFF.

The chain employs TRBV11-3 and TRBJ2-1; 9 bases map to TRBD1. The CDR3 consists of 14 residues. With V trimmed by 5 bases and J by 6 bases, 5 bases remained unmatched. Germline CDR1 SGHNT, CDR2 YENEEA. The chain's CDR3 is CASSTWTGANEQFF. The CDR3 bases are TGTGCCAGCAGCACTTGGACAGGGGCCAATGAGCAGTTCTTC. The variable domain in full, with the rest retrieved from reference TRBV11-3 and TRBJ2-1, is EAGVVQSPRYKIIEKKQPVAFWCNPISGHNTLYWYLQNLGQGPELLIRYENEEAVDDSQLPKDRFSAERLKGVDSTLKIQPAELGDSAVYLCASSTWTGANEQFFGPGTRLTVL.

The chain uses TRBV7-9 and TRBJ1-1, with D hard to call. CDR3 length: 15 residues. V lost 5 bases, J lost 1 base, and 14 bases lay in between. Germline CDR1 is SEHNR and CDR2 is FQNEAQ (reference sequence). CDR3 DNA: TGTGCCAGCAGCCCATTCGGACTGAGGAACACTGAAGCTTTCTTT. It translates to CASSPFGLRNTEAFF.

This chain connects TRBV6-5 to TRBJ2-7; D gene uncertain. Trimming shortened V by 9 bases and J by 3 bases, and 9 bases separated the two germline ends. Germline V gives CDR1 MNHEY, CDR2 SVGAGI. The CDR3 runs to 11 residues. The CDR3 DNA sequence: TGTGCCAGTCCCAGAGGCTACGAGCAGTACTTC. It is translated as CASPRGYEQYF.

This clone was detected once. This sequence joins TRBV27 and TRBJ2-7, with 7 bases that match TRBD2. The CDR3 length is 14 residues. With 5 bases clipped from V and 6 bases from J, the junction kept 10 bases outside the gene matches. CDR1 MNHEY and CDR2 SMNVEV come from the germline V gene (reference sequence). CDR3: CASSIGGSLSEQYF. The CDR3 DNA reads TGTGCCAGCAGTATCGGCGGGAGTCTAAGCGAGCAGTACTTC.

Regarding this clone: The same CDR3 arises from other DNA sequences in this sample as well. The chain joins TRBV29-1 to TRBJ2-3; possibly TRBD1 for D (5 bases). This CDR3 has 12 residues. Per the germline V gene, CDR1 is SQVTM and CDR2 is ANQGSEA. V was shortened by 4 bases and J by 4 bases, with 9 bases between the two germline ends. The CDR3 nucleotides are TGCAGCGTTGCCCAGGGCGCAGATACGCAGTATTTT. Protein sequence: CSVAQGADTQYF.

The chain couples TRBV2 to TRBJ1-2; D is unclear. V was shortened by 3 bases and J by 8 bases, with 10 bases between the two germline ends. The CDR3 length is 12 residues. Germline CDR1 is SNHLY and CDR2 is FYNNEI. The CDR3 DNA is TGTGCCAGCAGTGATCGTGGCCAGGGCTACACCTTC. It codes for CASSDRGQGYTF.

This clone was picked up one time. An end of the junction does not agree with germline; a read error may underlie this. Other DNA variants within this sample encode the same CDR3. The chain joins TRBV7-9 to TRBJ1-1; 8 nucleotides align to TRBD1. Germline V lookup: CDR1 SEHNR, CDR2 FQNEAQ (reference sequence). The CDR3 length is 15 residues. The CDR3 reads CASSLSGTGNTEAFF. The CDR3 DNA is TGCGCCAGCAGCTTATCCGGGACAGGCAACACTGAAGCTTTCTTT.

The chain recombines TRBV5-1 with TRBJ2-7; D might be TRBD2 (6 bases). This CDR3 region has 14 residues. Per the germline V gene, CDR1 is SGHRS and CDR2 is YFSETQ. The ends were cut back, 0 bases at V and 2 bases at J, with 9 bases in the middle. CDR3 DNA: TGCGCCAGCAGCTTGGTGCGGGGACCCTACGAGCAGTACTTC. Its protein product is CASSLVRGPYEQYF.

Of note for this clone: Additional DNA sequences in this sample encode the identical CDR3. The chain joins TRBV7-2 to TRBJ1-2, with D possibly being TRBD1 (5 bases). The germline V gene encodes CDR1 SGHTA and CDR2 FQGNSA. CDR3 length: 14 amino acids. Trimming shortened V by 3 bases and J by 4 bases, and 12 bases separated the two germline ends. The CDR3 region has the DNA TGTGCCAGCAGCTTTTCCCAGGGTAGCTATGGCTACACCTTC. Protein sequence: CASSFSQGSYGYTF.

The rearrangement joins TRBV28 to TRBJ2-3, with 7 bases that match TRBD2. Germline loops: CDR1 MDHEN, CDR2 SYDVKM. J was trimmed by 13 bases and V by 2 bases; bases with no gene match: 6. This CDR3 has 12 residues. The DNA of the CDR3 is TGTGCCAGCAGTTTAGTGACTAGCCGAAAGTATTTT. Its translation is CASSLVTSRKYF.

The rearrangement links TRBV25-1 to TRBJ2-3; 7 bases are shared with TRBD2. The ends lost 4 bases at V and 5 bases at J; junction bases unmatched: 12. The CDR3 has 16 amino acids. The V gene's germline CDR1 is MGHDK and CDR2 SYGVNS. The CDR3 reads CASSGSSGPPRDTQYF. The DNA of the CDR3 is TGTGCCAGCAGTGGGTCTAGCGGACCCCCCAGAGATACGCAGTATTTT.

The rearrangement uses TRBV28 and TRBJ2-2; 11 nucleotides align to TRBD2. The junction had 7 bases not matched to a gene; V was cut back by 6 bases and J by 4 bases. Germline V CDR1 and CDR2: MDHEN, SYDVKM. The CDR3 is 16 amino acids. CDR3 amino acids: CASSPRLAGSTGELFF. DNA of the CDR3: TGTGCCAGCAGCCCTAGACTAGCGGGAAGCACCGGGGAGCTGTTTTTT.

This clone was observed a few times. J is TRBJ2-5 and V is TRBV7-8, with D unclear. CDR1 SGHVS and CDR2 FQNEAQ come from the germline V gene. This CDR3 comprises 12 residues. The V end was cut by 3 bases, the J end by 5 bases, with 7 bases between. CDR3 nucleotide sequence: TGTGCCAGCAGCTTTGCCGGGGAGACCCAGTACTTC. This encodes CASSFAGETQYF.

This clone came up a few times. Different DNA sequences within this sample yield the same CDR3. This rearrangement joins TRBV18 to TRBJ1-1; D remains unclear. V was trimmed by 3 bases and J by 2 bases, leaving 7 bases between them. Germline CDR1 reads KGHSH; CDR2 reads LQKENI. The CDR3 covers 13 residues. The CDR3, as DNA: TGTGCCAGCTCACCCGGCCCTAACACTGAAGCTTTCTTT. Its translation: CASSPGPNTEAFF. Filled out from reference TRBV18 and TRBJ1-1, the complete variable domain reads NAGVMQNPRHLVRRRGQEARLRCSPMKGHSHVYWYRQLPEEGLKFMVYLQKENIIDESGMPKERFSAEFPKEGPSILRIQQVVRGDSAAYFCASSPGPNTEAFFGQGTRLTVV.

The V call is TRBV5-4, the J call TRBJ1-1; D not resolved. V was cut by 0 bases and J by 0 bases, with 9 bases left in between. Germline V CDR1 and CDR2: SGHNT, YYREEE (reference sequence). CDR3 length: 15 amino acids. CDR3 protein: CASSLAQTMNTEAFF. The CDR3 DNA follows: TGTGCCAGCAGCTTGGCACAGACCATGAACACTGAAGCTTTCTTT.